Listed below are T cell receptor beta chains from one sample, sequenced in a study of T-cell reconstitution after alpha-beta-depleted transplantation in children. Using its own MiXCR run on the PCR reads, TCRdb lists one record per CDR3 protein. Among some 120,000 distinct CDR3 sequences listed, 10% to 13% were seen once. Here the sequenced sample was PBMCs, taken before TCRalphabeta/CD19-depleted stem cell transplant. These receptors were taken from a boy aged 2 to 10 with acute lymphoblastic leukemia, due to receive a stem cell transplant. The CDR3 runs from the conserved cysteine through the conserved F or W. D genes are given only for firm matches. Only some rows state a clone size, as once, few, many or a class for expanded clones.

size,V,length,D,J,CDR3,DNA
NA,TRBV5-5,16,TRBD2,TRBJ2-7,CASGHFQREGLGEQYF,TGTGCCAGCGGCCACTTCCAGCGGGAGGGCCTGGGCGAGCAGTACTTC
NA,TRBV5-1,15,NA,TRBJ2-7,CASSPEAVLTYEQYF,TGCGCCAGCAGTCCCGAAGCGGTCCTGACCTACGAGCAGTACTTC
many,TRBV12-3/TRBV12-4,16,NA,TRBJ2-1,CASSSYRAGGVHEQFF,TGTGCCAGCAGTTCCTACCGGGCCGGCGGGGTCCATGAGCAGTTCTTC
NA,TRBV11-2,17,NA,TRBJ2-6,CASSLAPIGSGANVLTF,TGTGCCAGCAGCCTCGCCCCAATCGGTTCTGGGGCCAACGTCCTGACTTTC
once,TRBV5-4,18,TRBD1,TRBJ2-3,CASSFPLGQGDGTDTQYF,TGTGCCAGCAGCTTCCCCCTCGGACAGGGGGACGGAACAGATACGCAGTATTTT
few,TRBV29-1,12,NA,TRBJ1-1,CSVARGNTEAFF,TGCAGCGTTGCCAGGGGTAACACTGAAGCTTTCTTT
NA,TRBV20-1,14,TRBD2,TRBJ2-1,CSAEVGGTYNEQFF,TGCAGTGCCGAAGTGGGGGGGACCTACAATGAGCAGTTCTTC
many,TRBV20-1,13,NA,TRBJ1-5,CSARDMSNQPQHF,TGCAGTGCTAGAGATATGAGCAATCAGCCCCAGCATTTT
many,TRBV6-1,15,NA,TRBJ2-3,CASSEERGGTDTQYF,TGTGCCAGCAGTGAAGAGCGAGGAGGCACAGATACGCAGTATTTT
NA,TRBV5-1,12,NA,TRBJ2-7,CASSPPGHEQYF,TGCGCCAGCAGCCCGCCTGGGCACGAGCAGTACTTC
many,TRBV5-1,15,NA,TRBJ2-7,CASSLRTAEYREQYF,TGCGCCAGCAGCTTAAGGACGGCAGAATATCGCGAGCAGTACTTC
few,TRBV9,15,TRBD2,TRBJ2-3,CASPRASGSADTQYF,TGTGCCAGCCCTCGGGCTAGCGGTTCAGCAGATACGCAGTATTTT
few,TRBV12-3/TRBV12-4,15,TRBD2,TRBJ2-7,CASSHTSGRSYEQYF,TGTGCCAGCAGCCATACTAGCGGGAGGTCCTACGAGCAGTACTTC
few,TRBV6-5,15,NA,TRBJ1-5,CASSYSGGSNQPQHF,TGTGCCAGCAGTTACTCGGGGGGGTCTAATCAGCCCCAGCATTTT
few,TRBV5-1,21,TRBD2,TRBJ2-2,CASSSGTLAGSKTANTGELFF,TGCGCCAGCAGCTCCGGTACTCTAGCGGGTAGTAAAACAGCGAACACCGGGGAGCTGTTTTTT
many,TRBV2,15,TRBD2,TRBJ2-7,CASSPPGLDFYEQYF,TGTGCCAGCAGTCCACCCGGACTAGACTTTTACGAGCAGTACTTC
NA,TRBV7-2,15,NA,TRBJ2-1,CASSLMVVPREEQFF,TGTGCCAGCAGCTTAATGGTCGTTCCCCGAGAAGAGCAGTTCTTC
many,TRBV27,16,NA,TRBJ2-7,CASSLSRRNSTYEQYF,TGTGCCAGCAGTTTAAGCCGTAGGAACAGCACCTACGAGCAGTACTTC
NA,TRBV28,12,NA,TRBJ2-2,CASSALTGELFF,TGTGCCAGCAGCGCGCTAACCGGGGAGCTGTTTTTT
NA,TRBV28,17,TRBD1,TRBJ2-7,CASSSGGTGGFGDEQYF,TGTGCCAGCAGTTCAGGAGGGACAGGGGGCTTCGGTGACGAGCAGTACTTC
NA,TRBV11-2,14,NA,TRBJ2-7,CASSSRTPSGEQYF,TGTGCCAGCAGCTCTAGGACACCCTCGGGAGAGCAGTACTTC
many,TRBV6-1,17,TRBD2,TRBJ2-1,CAISEAGGLSSYNEQFF,TGTGCCATCAGTGAAGCGGGAGGTCTTAGCTCCTACAATGAGCAGTTCTTC
NA,TRBV20-1,14,TRBD1,TRBJ1-1,CSAQRQGVNTEAFF,TGCAGTGCCCAACGACAGGGGGTGAACACTGAAGCTTTCTTT
many,TRBV7-8,14,NA,TRBJ2-3,CASSRRGGTDTQYF,TGTGCCAGCAGCCGCCGAGGGGGCACAGATACGCAGTATTTT
many,TRBV5-6,12,NA,TRBJ2-1,CASSLELNEQFF,TGTGCCAGCAGCTTGGAGTTGAATGAGCAGTTCTTC
once,TRBV18,14,NA,TRBJ1-1,CASSQARGNTEAFF,TGTGCCAGCTCGCAAGCCCGGGGGAACACTGAAGCTTTCTTT
few,TRBV6-1,15,NA,TRBJ2-3,CASRMDGTSTDTQYF,TGTGCCAGCAGGATGGACGGAACTAGCACAGATACGCAGTATTTT
few,TRBV18,14,NA,TRBJ2-1,CASSPLASYNEQFF,TGTGCCAGCTCACCACTGGCCTCCTACAATGAGCAGTTCTTC
NA,TRBV20-1,14,TRBD2,TRBJ2-7,CSASLAGGTYEQYF,TGCAGTGCTTCACTAGCGGGAGGAACCTACGAGCAGTACTTC
few,TRBV10-2,12,NA,TRBJ2-5,CASQQGGETQYF,TGCGCCAGTCAACAGGGGGGGGAGACCCAGTACTTC
few,TRBV29-1,13,NA,TRBJ2-3,CSVRLTSTDTQYF,TGCAGCGTTCGGCTAACTAGCACAGATACGCAGTATTTT
few,TRBV25-1,18,NA,TRBJ1-2,CASSAVSRTTTLDYGYTF,TGTGCCAGCAGTGCGGTGTCTCGGACGACCACCCTCGACTATGGCTACACCTTC
few,TRBV12-3/TRBV12-4,13,NA,TRBJ2-7,CASSFGATYEQYF,TGTGCCAGCAGTTTCGGGGCCACCTACGAGCAGTACTTC
many,TRBV27,15,NA,TRBJ2-7,CASNPKAIGPYEQYF,TGTGCCAGCAACCCCAAGGCCATAGGGCCCTACGAGCAGTACTTC
NA,TRBV10-3,15,NA,TRBJ2-4,CAISVGQGAKNIQYF,TGTGCCATCAGCGTGGGTCAGGGCGCGAAAAACATTCAGTACTTC
few,TRBV20-1,13,NA,TRBJ2-7,CSASLGWDYEQYF,TGCAGTGCTAGTCTCGGGTGGGACTACGAGCAGTACTTC
many,TRBV20-1,13,TRBD1,TRBJ2-7,CSARGQGGQEQYF,TGCAGTGCTAGGGGACAGGGAGGACAGGAGCAGTACTTC
NA,TRBV5-6,15,NA,TRBJ1-5,CASSSRTAGNQPQHF,TGTGCCAGCAGCTCCCGGACGGCGGGCAATCAGCCCCAGCATTTT
few,TRBV30,14,NA,TRBJ2-6,CAWSPGAGANVLTF,TGTGCCTGGAGTCCCGGGGCCGGGGCCAACGTCCTGACTTTC
many,TRBV12-3/TRBV12-4,12,NA,TRBJ2-1,CASSLGAYEQFF,TGTGCCAGCAGTTTAGGAGCTTATGAGCAGTTCTTC
NA,TRBV7-9,15,TRBD1,TRBJ2-1,CASSAGTGDYNEQFF,TGTGCCAGCAGCGCCGGGACAGGGGACTACAATGAGCAGTTCTTC
NA,TRBV20-1,16,TRBD2,TRBJ2-1,CSARRRTSPSYNEQFF,TGCAGTGCCAGAAGGCGGACTAGCCCCTCCTACAATGAGCAGTTCTTC
many,TRBV5-1,17,TRBD1,TRBJ1-2,CASRGGTGDSINYGYTF,TGCGCCAGCAGGGGCGGTACCGGGGACAGCATTAACTATGGCTACACCTTC
few,TRBV20-1,13,NA,TRBJ2-5,CSASIIEGETQYF,TGCAGTGCTAGTATTATCGAGGGAGAGACCCAGTACTTC
NA,TRBV28,14,NA,TRBJ2-7,CASQLGPGGREQYF,TGTGCCAGCCAGCTCGGACCCGGTGGTAGGGAGCAGTACTTC
NA,TRBV5-1,16,TRBD2,TRBJ2-7,CASSPPSGRGSYEQYF,TGCGCCAGCAGCCCCCCTAGCGGGAGGGGCTCCTACGAGCAGTACTTC
few,TRBV7-2,15,TRBD2,TRBJ2-1,CASSLDSGKYNEQFF,TGTGCCAGCAGCTTAGATAGCGGGAAATACAATGAGCAGTTCTTC
NA,TRBV5-1,18,TRBD2,TRBJ2-1,CASSSTPLTSMNPNEQFF,TGCGCCAGCAGCTCCACACCCTTGACTAGCATGAACCCCAATGAGCAGTTCTTC
NA,TRBV7-8,15,NA,TRBJ1-1,CASSSVGLSNTEAFF,TGTGCCAGCAGCTCCGTGGGGCTTAGTAACACTGAAGCTTTCTTT
few,TRBV28,11,TRBD2,TRBJ2-3,CASRAGTSRYF,TGTGCCAGCAGAGCCGGGACTAGTAGGTATTTT
few,TRBV5-1,15,NA,TRBJ1-4,CASSPRALDYEKLFF,TGCGCCAGCAGCCCTCGGGCCTTGGATTACGAAAAACTGTTTTTT
many,TRBV6-2/TRBV6-3,15,TRBD1,TRBJ1-1,CASRPGQGMNTEAFF,TGTGCCAGCAGACCGGGACAGGGGATGAACACTGAAGCTTTCTTT